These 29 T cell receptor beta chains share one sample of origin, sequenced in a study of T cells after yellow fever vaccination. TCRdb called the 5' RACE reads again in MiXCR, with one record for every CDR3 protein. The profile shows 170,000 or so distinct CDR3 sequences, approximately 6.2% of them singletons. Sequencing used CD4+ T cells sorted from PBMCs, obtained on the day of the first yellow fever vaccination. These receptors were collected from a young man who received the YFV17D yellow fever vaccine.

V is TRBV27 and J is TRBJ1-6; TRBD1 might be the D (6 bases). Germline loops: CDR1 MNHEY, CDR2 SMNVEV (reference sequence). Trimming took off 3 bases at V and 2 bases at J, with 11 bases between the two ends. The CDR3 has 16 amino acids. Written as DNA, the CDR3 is TGTGCCAGCAGTTTTGCAGGGGTACCCTATAATTCACCCCTCCACTTT. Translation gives CASSFAGVPYNSPLHF.

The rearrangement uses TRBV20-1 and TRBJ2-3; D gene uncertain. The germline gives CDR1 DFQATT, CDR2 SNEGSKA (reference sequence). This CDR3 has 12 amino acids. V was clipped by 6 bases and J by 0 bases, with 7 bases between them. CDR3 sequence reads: CSAKFSTDTQYF. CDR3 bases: TGCAGTGCCAAATTTAGCACAGATACGCAGTATTTT.

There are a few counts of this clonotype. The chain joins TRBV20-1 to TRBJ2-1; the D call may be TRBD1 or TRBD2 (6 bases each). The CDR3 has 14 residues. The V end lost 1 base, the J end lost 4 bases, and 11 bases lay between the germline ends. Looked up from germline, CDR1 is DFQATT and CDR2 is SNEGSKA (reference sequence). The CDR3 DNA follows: TGCAGTGCTAGAGCCCAGGGGAGGTACAATGAGCAGTTCTTC. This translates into CSARAQGRYNEQFF.

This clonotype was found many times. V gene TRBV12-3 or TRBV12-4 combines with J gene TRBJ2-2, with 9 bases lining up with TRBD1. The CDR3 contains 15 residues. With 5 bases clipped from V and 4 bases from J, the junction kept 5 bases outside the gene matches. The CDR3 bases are TGTGCCAGCAGTACCCCGGACAGGGGCACCGGGGAGCTGTTTTTT. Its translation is CASSTPDRGTGELFF.

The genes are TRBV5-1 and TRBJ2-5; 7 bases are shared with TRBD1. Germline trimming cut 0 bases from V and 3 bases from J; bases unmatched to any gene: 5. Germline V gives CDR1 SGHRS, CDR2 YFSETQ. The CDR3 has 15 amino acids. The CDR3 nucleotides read TGCGCCAGCAGCTTGGGGGGGACAGCCGAAGAGACCCAGTACTTC. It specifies CASSLGGTAEETQYF.

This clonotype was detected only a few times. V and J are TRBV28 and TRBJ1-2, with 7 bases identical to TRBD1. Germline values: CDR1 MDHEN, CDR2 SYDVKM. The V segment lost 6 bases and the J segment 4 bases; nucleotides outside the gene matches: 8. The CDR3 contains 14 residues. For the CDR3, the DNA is TGTGCCAGCAGGGGGGGCCAGGGGGGCTATGGCTACACCTTC. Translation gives CASRGGQGGYGYTF.

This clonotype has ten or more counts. CDR3 in DNA: TGTGCCAGCAGCCAAGGGCTAGCGGGGCTCACAGATACGCAGTATTTT. Translated: CASSQGLAGLTDTQYF. V usage is TRBV4-2 and J usage is TRBJ2-3; 9 nucleotides agree with TRBD2. V lost 1 base and J lost 2; bases outside the gene matches: 4. CDR1 is LGHNA and CDR2 is YNFKEQ in the germline V gene. This CDR3 region has 16 residues.

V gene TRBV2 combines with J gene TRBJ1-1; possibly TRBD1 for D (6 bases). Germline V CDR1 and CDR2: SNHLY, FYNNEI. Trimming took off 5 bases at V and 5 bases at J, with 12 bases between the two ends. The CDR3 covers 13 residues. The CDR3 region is CASSPSGATEAFF. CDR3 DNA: TGTGCCAGCAGTCCCTCGGGGGCTACTGAAGCTTTCTTT.

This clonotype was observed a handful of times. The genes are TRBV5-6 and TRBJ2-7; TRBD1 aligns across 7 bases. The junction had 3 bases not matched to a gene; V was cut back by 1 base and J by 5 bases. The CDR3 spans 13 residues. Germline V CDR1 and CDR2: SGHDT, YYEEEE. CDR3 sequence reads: CASSLLQGNEQYF. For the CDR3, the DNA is TGTGCCAGCAGCTTGTTACAGGGGAACGAGCAGTACTTC. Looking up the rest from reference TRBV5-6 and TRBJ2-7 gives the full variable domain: DAGVTQSPTHLIKTRGQQVTLRCSPKSGHDTVSWYQQALGQGPQFIFQYYEEEERQRGNFPDRFSGHQFPNYSSELNVNALLLGDSALYLCASSLLQGNEQYFGPGTRLTVT.

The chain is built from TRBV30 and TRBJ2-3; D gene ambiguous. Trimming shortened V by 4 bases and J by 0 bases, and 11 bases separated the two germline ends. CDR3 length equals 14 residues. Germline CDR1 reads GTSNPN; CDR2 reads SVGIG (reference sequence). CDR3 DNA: TGTGCCTGGAATCTCAAAAGGAGCACAGATACGCAGTATTTT. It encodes CAWNLKRSTDTQYF.

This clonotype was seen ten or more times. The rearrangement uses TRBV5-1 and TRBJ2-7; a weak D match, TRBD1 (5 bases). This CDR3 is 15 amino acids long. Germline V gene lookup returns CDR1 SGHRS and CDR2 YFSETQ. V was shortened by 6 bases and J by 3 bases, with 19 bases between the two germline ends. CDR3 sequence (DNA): TGCGCCAGCACTCCCTCCGGGCCAGGGAACTACGAGCAGTACTTC. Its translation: CASTPSGPGNYEQYF.

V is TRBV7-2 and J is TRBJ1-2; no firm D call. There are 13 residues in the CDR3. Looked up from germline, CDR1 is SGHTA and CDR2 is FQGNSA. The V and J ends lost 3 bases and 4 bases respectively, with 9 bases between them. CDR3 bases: TGTGCCAGCAGCTTCTCAGAGAGCTATGGCTACACCTTC. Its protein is CASSFSESYGYTF.

CDR3 DNA sequence: TGTGCCAGCAGAGGACAGGGGGCTATGGGGGCCAACGTCCTGACTTTC. Translated: CASRGQGAMGANVLTF. V gene TRBV6-1 combines with J gene TRBJ2-6; 11 bases are a match to TRBD1. This CDR3 is 16 amino acids long. Germline V gene lookup returns CDR1 MNHNS and CDR2 SASEGT. Trimming at V came to 6 bases and at J to 4 bases, leaving 5 bases not matched to a gene.

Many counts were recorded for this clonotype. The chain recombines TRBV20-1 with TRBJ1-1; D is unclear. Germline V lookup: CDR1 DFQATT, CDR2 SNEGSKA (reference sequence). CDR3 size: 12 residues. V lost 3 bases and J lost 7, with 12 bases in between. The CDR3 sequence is CSASGPKYEAFF. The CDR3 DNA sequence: TGCAGTGCTAGTGGACCTAAGTATGAAGCTTTCTTT.

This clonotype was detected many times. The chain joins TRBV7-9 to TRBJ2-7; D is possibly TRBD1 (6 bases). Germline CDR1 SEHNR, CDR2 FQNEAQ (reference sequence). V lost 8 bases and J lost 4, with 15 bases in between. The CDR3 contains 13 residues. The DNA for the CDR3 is TGTGCCAGCTCCCGGGACATGGGATACGAGCAGTACGTC. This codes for CASSRDMGYEQYV.

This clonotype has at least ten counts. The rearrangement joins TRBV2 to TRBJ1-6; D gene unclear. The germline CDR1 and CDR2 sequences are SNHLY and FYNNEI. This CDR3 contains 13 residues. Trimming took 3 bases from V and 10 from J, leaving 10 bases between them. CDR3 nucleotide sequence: TGTGCCAGCAGTGAGAACAGAGGATCACCCCTCCACTTT. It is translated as CASSENRGSPLHF.

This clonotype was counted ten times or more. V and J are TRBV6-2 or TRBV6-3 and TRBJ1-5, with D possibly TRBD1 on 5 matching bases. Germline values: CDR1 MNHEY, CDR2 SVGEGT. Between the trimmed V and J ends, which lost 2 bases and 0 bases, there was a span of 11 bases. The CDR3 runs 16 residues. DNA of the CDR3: TGTGCCAGCAGTTACGGCTGGGGGACTAGCAATCAGCCCCAGCATTTT. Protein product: CASSYGWGTSNQPQHF.

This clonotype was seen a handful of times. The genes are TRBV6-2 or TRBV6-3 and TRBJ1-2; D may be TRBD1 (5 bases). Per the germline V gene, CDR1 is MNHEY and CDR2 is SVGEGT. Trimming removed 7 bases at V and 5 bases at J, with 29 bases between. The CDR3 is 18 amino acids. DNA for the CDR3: TGTGCCAGCACCCTAATCGACCGACAGCGATCTACCATTTATGGCTACACCTTC. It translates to CASTLIDRQRSTIYGYTF.

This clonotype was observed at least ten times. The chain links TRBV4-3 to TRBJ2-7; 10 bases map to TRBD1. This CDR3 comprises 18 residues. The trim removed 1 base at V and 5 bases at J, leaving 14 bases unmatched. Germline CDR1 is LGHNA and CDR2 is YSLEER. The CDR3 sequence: CASSQGGRTGGSEDEQYV. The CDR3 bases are TGCGCCAGCAGCCAAGGTGGCAGGACAGGGGGTTCCGAGGACGAGCAGTACGTC.

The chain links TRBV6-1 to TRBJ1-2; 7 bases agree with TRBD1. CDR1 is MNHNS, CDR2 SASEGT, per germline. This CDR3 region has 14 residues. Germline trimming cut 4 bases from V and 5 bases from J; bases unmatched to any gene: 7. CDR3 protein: CASSGQEGAYGYTF. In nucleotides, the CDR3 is TGTGCCAGCAGTGGACAGGAGGGGGCTTATGGCTACACCTTC.

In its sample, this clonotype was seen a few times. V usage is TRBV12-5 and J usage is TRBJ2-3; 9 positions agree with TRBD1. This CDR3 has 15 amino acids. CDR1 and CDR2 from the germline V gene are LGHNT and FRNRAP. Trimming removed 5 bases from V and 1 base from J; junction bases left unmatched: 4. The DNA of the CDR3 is TGTGCTAGTGGTACGGGACAGGGTGGCACAGATACGCAGTATTTT. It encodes CASGTGQGGTDTQYF.

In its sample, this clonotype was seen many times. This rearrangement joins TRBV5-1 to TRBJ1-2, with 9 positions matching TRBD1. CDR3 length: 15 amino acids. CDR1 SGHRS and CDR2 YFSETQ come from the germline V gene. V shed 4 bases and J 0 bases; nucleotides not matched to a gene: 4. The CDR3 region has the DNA TGCGCCAGCAGCCAGGACAGGGGAGCTAACTATGGCTACACCTTC. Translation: CASSQDRGANYGYTF. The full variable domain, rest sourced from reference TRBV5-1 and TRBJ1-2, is KAGVTQTPRYLIKTRGQQVTLSCSPISGHRSVSWYQQTPGQGLQFLFEYFSETQRNKGNFPGRFSGRQFSNSRSEMNVSTLELGDSALYLCASSQDRGANYGYTFGSGTRLTVV.

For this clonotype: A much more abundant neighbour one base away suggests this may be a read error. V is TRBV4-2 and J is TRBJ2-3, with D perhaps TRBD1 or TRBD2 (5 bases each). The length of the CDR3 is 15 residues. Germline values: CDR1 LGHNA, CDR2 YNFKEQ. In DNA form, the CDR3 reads TGTGACAGCAGCCAAGAGGGGTCAGGGCCAGATACGCAGTATTTT. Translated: CDSSQEGSGPDTQYF.

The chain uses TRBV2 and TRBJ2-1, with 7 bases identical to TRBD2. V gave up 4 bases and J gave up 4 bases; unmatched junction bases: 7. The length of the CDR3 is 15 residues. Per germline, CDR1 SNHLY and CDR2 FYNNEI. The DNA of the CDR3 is TGTGCCAGCAGTGTCGCGGGGGTGCGATACAATGAGCAGTTCTTC. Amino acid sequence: CASSVAGVRYNEQFF.

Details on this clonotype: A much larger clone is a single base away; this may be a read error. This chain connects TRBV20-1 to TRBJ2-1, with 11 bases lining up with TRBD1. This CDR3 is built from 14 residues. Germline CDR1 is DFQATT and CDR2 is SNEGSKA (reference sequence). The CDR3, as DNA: TGCTGTGCTAGCCGGGACAGGGGGGACAGTGAGCAGTTCTTC. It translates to CCASRDRGDSEQFF.

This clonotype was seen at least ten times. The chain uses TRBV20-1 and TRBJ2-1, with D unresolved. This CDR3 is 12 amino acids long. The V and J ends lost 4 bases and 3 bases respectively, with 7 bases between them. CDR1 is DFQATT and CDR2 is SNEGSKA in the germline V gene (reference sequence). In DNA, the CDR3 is TGCAGTGCTACGTGGGACTACAATGAGCAGTTCTTC. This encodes CSATWDYNEQFF.

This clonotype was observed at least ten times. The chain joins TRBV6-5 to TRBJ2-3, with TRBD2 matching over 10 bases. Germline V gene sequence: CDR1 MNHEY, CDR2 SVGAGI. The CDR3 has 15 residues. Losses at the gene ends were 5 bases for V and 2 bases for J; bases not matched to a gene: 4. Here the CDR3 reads CASSVLAGYTDTQYF. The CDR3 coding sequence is TGTGCCAGCAGTGTACTAGCGGGGTACACAGATACGCAGTATTTT.

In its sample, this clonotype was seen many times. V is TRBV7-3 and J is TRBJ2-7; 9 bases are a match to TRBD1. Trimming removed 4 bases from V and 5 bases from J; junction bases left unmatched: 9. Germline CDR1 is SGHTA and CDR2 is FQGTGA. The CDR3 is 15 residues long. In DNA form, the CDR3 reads TGTGCCAGCAGCTCTTGCCGGGACAGGGTTGACGAGCAGTACGTC. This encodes CASSSCRDRVDEQYV.

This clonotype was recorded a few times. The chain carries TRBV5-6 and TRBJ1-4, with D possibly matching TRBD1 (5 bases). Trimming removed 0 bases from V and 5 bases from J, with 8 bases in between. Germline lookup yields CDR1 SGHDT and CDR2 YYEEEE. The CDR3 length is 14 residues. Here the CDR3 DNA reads TGTGCCAGCAGCTTGGGTTGGGGCAATGAAAAACTGTTTTTT. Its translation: CASSLGWGNEKLFF.